The next 19 T cell receptor beta chains were all read from a single sample in a study of cytomegalovirus exposure and HLA in healthy donors. In the PCR, 60 Vbeta and 13 Jbeta primers were used. Measured with immunoSEQ multiplex PCR; TCRdb has only the in-frame clones, and not every one. The sample holds about 210,000 clones, around four fifths seen once. Sequencing was performed on PBMCs. The receptors shown here come from a boy younger than 18 in good health and CMV-seronegative.

V gene TRBV29-1 combines with J gene TRBJ1-5, with D possibly being TRBD1 (6 bases). V was shortened by 7 bases and J by 5 bases, with 18 bases between the two germline ends. CDR3 length: 14 residues. Germline V lookup: CDR1 SQVTM, CDR2 ANQGSEA. The CDR3 region has the DNA TGCAGCGCCCTCCGCGGGGAGGGGGATCAGCCCCAGCATTTT. Residues: CSALRGEGDQPQHF.

V gene TRBV11-2 combines with J gene TRBJ2-7; 7 positions match TRBD2. Germline CDR1 is SGHAT and CDR2 is FQNNGV. This CDR3 is built from 14 residues. The J segment lost 10 bases and the V segment lost 0 bases, leaving 9 bases of the junction unmatched. The CDR3: CASSLDRGLAVQYF. As DNA, the CDR3 is TGTGCCAGCAGCTTAGATCGGGGCCTAGCGGTCCAGTACTTC. Based on the CDR3 plus reference TRBV11-2 and TRBJ2-7, the full variable domain is EAGVAQSPRYKIIEKRQSVAFWCNPISGHATLYWYQQILGQGPKLLIQFQNNGVVDDSQLPKDRFSAERLKGVDSTLKIQPAKLEDSAVYLCASSLDRGLAVQYFGPGTRLTVT.

V and J are TRBV30 and TRBJ1-2; TRBD1 is a possible D gene (5 bases). The ends were cut back, 1 base at V and 3 bases at J, with 15 bases in the middle. This CDR3 region has 15 residues. CDR1 and CDR2 from the germline V gene are GTSNPN and SVGIG (reference sequence). This chain's CDR3 is CAWSAGRAADYGYTF. CDR3 DNA: TGTGCCTGGAGTGCCGGCAGGGCTGCGGACTATGGCTACACCTTC. The full variable domain, in which reference TRBV30 and TRBJ1-2 provide the parts outside the CDR3, is SQTIHQWPATLVQPVGSPLSLECTVEGTSNPNLYWYRQAAGRGLQLLFYSVGIGQISSEVPQNLSASRPQDRQFILSSKKLLLSDSGFYLCAWSAGRAADYGYTFGSGTRLTVV.

This clone came up a few times. The chain employs TRBV5-1 and TRBJ2-2; 7 positions agree with TRBD2. Losses at the gene ends were 0 bases for V and 4 bases for J; bases not matched to a gene: 6. CDR1 and CDR2 from the germline V gene are SGHRS and YFSETQ. CDR3 length: 16 amino acids. This CDR3 reads CASSLVEGEGTGELFF. DNA of the CDR3: TGCGCCAGCAGCTTGGTAGAAGGGGAGGGCACCGGGGAGCTGTTTTTT.

The chain joins TRBV19 to TRBJ1-5, with a tentative D call TRBD1 (5 bases). V was cut by 0 bases and J by 3 bases, with 12 bases left in between. CDR1 and CDR2 from the germline V gene are LNHDA and SQIVND (reference sequence). This CDR3 has 16 amino acids. CDR3 DNA sequence: TGTGCCAGTAGTATAGAGTCCGGCGGGGCCAATCAGCCCCAGCATTTT. It specifies CASSIESGGANQPQHF.

The J gene is TRBJ2-1, the V gene TRBV9; 9 bases fit TRBD2. V gave up 2 bases and J gave up 4 bases; unmatched junction bases: 4. Germline CDR1 SGDLS, CDR2 YYNGEE. This CDR3 region has 15 residues. The CDR3 nucleotides are TGTGCCAGCAGCGTGGCGGGAGGGGATTACAATGAGCAGTTCTTC. This codes for CASSVAGGDYNEQFF.

This clone was seen more than once but under ten times. The chain combines TRBV18 with TRBJ2-7; 9 nucleotides align to TRBD2. This CDR3 has 16 amino acids. In germline, CDR1 is KGHSH, CDR2 LQKENI. V shed 2 bases, J shed 3 bases, and the junction held 8 bases outside the gene matches. CDR3 sequence: CASSPMRLAEHYEQYF. The CDR3 nucleotides read TGTGCCAGCTCACCAATGAGACTAGCGGAACACTACGAGCAGTACTTC.

The V and J genes are TRBV30 and TRBJ1-2, with D perhaps TRBD1 (5 bases). This CDR3 has 12 amino acids. Between the trimmed V and J ends, which lost 0 bases and 8 bases, there was a span of 10 bases. Per germline, CDR1 GTSNPN and CDR2 SVGIG (reference sequence). Written as DNA, the CDR3 is TGTGCCTGGAGTGTATCAAAGGGGGGCTACACCTTC. As protein: CAWSVSKGGYTF.

Worth noting for this clone: Germline and junction disagree at one end, which may indicate a read error. The V call is TRBV7-9, the J call TRBJ1-4; maybe TRBD1 (5 bases). The germline V gene has CDR1 SEHNR and CDR2 FQNEAQ (reference sequence). The CDR3 covers 14 residues. For the CDR3, the DNA is TGTTCCAGCAGCTTAACGGGGGACTCGGAAAAACTGTTTTTT. Translation: CSSSLTGDSEKLFF. The variable domain in full, with the rest retrieved from reference TRBV7-9 and TRBJ1-4, is DTGVSQNPRHKITKRGQNVTFRCDPISEHNRLYWYRQTLGQGPEFLTYFQNEAQLEKSRLLSDRFSAERPKGSFSTLEIQRTEQGDSAMYLCSSSLTGDSEKLFFGSGTQLSVL.

This chain joins TRBV11-3 and TRBJ1-1; 12 bases are a match to TRBD1. The CDR3 spans 17 residues. Trimming took 5 bases from V and 4 from J; bases not matched to a gene: 11. Germline-derived CDR1 and CDR2 are SGHNT and YENEEA. The DNA of the CDR3 is TGTGCCAGCAGCCAAGTCCGGGACAGGGGGCCGGGCACTGAAGCTTTCTTT. This codes for CASSQVRDRGPGTEAFF.

J is TRBJ1-1 and V is TRBV9; 7 positions match TRBD1. Germline CDR1 SGDLS, CDR2 YYNGEE. The CDR3 contains 12 residues. The trim removed 0 bases at V and 11 bases at J, leaving 4 bases unmatched. The CDR3, as DNA: TGTGCCAGCAGCGTAGGACAGGGTGGGGCTTTCTTT. Translation: CASSVGQGGAFF.

The chain links TRBV19 to TRBJ2-7, with 10 bases aligning to TRBD1. The CDR3 length is 15 residues. V shed 5 bases and J 3 bases; nucleotides not matched to a gene: 7. Germline V gene lookup returns CDR1 LNHDA and CDR2 SQIVND (reference sequence). In DNA form, the CDR3 reads TGTGCCAGTAGTTCCCCGGGGGACAGGGGCTACGAGCAGTACTTC. Protein: CASSSPGDRGYEQYF.

This chain joins TRBV19 and TRBJ2-1; 8 positions match TRBD2. The germline gives CDR1 LNHDA, CDR2 SQIVND (reference sequence). There are 14 residues in the CDR3. Losses at the gene ends were 5 bases for V and 9 bases for J; bases not matched to a gene: 9. CDR3 sequence: CASSFPGLVVEQFF. The CDR3 DNA is TGTGCCAGTAGTTTTCCGGGACTAGTGGTTGAGCAGTTCTTC.

V usage is TRBV11-2 and J usage is TRBJ1-2; TRBD1 is a possible D gene (6 bases). CDR3 size: 15 residues. Germline V lookup: CDR1 SGHAT, CDR2 FQNNGV. The ends were cut back, 5 bases at V and 8 bases at J, with 21 bases in the middle. CDR3 protein: CASSPGTPDVKGYTF. The CDR3 DNA reads TGTGCCAGCAGCCCCGGGACACCCGATGTAAAGGGCTACACCTTC.

The genes are TRBV4-1 and TRBJ2-2; the D gene is possibly TRBD2 (6 bases). V was clipped by 3 bases and J by 4 bases, with 15 bases between them. The length of the CDR3 is 16 residues. CDR1 is MGHRA, CDR2 YSYEKL, per germline. The CDR3 DNA reads TGCGCCAGCAGCCAGCCGGGACGGACTATCACCGGGGAGCTGTTTTTT. Translation: CASSQPGRTITGELFF.

The rearrangement links TRBV11-3 to TRBJ2-1; 12 nucleotides match TRBD2. The CDR3 contains 18 residues. V was pared by 5 bases and J by 0 bases, with 8 bases of the junction left unmatched. Germline V gene lookup returns CDR1 SGHNT and CDR2 YENEEA. The CDR3 protein is CASSPSSGGEGSYNEQFF. For the CDR3, the DNA is TGTGCCAGCAGCCCGTCTAGCGGGGGGGAAGGCTCCTACAATGAGCAGTTCTTC.

This chain uses TRBV7-2 with TRBJ2-3, with unresolved D. CDR1 and CDR2 (germline): SGHTA, FQGNSA. The V and J ends lost 1 base and 5 bases respectively, with 7 bases between them. This CDR3 comprises 13 residues. The DNA of the CDR3 is TGTGCCAGCAGCTTAGGCCTCGGAGATACGCAGTATTTT. This sequence encodes CASSLGLGDTQYF.

The V gene is TRBV5-6, the J gene TRBJ2-5; possibly TRBD2 for D (6 bases). V shed 7 bases and J shed 5 bases, with 18 bases lying between them. CDR3 length: 14 residues. The germline V gene encodes CDR1 SGHDT and CDR2 YYEEEE. Written as DNA, the CDR3 is TGTGCCAGCTCGGCCGGGAGTGGGGGTGAGACCCAGTACTTC. This translates into CASSAGSGGETQYF.

The rearrangement uses TRBV9 and TRBJ2-7; D is unresolved. CDR1 is SGDLS, CDR2 YYNGEE, per germline. Trimming pared 1 base from V and 0 bases from J, leaving 11 bases between. The CDR3 is made up of 15 amino acids. The CDR3 region has the DNA TGTGCCAGCAGCGTAAGTCCTAACCCCTCCTACGAGCAGTACTTC. Its protein product is CASSVSPNPSYEQYF. Using reference TRBV9 and TRBJ2-7 for the parts outside the CDR3, the full variable domain is DSGVTQTPKHLITATGQRVTLRCSPRSGDLSVYWYQQSLDQGLQFLIQYYNGEERAKGNILERFSAQQFPDLHSELNLSSLELGDSALYFCASSVSPNPSYEQYFGPGTRLTVT.